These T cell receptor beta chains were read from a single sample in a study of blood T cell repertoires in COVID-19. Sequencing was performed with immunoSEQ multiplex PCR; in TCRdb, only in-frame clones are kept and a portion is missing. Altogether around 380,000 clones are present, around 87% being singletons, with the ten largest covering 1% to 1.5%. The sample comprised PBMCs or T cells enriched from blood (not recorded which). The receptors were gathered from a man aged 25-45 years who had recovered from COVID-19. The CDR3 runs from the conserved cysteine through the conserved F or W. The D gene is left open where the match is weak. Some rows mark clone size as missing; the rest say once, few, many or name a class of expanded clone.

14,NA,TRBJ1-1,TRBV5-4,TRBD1,TGTGCCAGCAGCCCGGACAGGGCGAACACTGAAGCTTTCTTT,CASSPDRANTEAFF
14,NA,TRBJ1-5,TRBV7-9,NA,TGTGCCAGCAGAAGTGACATACCGAATCAGCCCCAGCATTTT,CASRSDIPNQPQHF
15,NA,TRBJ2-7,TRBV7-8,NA,TGTGCCAGCAGCTTACCCGGGAGTTTTTCCTACGAGCAGTACTTC,CASSLPGSFSYEQYF
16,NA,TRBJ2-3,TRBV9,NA,TGTGCCAGCGCCCCAAGGTCCGGGGGTGGTACAGATACGCAGTATTTT,CASAPRSGGGTDTQYF
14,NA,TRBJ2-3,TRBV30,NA,TGTGCCTGGAGTGTCGGGTCCGCGGGAGATACGCAGTATTTT,CAWSVGSAGDTQYF
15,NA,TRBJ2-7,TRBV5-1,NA,TGCGCCAGCAGCTTGGACGTCCGGGGCTCCTACGAGCAGTACTTC,CASSLDVRGSYEQYF
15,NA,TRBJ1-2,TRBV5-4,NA,TGTGCCAGCAGCTTCCTAAGTGGCAGGGGCTATGGCTACACCTTC,CASSFLSGRGYGYTF
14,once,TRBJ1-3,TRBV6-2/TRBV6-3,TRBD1,TGTGCCAGCAGTAGAGGGGGCTCGGGAAACACCATATATTTT,CASSRGGSGNTIYF
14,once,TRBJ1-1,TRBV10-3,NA,TGTGCCATCAGTGAGCCCTCCGGGAGCACTGAAGCTTTCTTT,CAISEPSGSTEAFF
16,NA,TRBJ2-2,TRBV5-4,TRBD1,TGTGCCAGCAGCGATTGGACAGGAGCCAACACCGGGGAGCTGTTTTTT,CASSDWTGANTGELFF
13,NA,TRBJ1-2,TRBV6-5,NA,TGTGCCAGCAGGACAGGTGCCGCTAATGGCTACACCTTC,CASRTGAANGYTF
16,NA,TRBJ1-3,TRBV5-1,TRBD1,TGCGCCAGCAGCCCAGAGGGGGCAGAAGGTGGAAACACCATATATTTT,CASSPEGAEGGNTIYF
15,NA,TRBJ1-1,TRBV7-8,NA,TGTGCCAGCAGCTTAGACGACAGGACCGTTCCTGAAGCTTTCTTT,CASSLDDRTVPEAFF
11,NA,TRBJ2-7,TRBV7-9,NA,TGTGCCAGCAGCTTAGTGAGCGAGCAGTACTTC,CASSLVSEQYF
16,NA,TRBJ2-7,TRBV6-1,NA,TGTGCCAGCAGTGCATTGGGACCGACGGGGGCCTACGAGCAGTACTTC,CASSALGPTGAYEQYF
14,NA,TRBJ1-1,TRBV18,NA,TGTGCCAGCTCACCTCGGCGGGGATATACTGAAGCTTTCTTT,CASSPRRGYTEAFF
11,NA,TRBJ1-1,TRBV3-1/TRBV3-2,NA,TGTGCCAGCAGTACCAGCACTGAAGCTTTCTTT,CASSTSTEAFF
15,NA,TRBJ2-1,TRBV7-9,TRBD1,TGTGCCAGCAGCCGGGACAGGTTGGTCTACAATGAGCAGTTCTTC,CASSRDRLVYNEQFF
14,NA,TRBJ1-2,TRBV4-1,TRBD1,TGCGCCAGCAGCCAAGAGGGACAGATCTATGGCTACACCTTC,CASSQEGQIYGYTF
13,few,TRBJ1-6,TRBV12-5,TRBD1,TGTGCTAGTGGTTGGGACAGGGATTCACCCCTCCACTTT,CASGWDRDSPLHF
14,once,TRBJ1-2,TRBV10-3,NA,TGTGCCATCAGTGAAGGTCAGGTGAACTATGGCTACACCTTC,CAISEGQVNYGYTF
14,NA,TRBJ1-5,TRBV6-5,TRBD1,TGTGCCAGCAGGGGGACAGGGAGGGATCAGCCCCAGCATTTT,CASRGTGRDQPQHF
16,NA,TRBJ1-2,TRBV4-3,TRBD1,TGCGCCAGCAGCCTTACCTATGGGACAGCGGCCTATGGCTACACCTTC,CASSLTYGTAAYGYTF
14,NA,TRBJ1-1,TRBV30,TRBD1,TGTGCCTGGGACGGGACAGCTGGGGGCACTGAAGCTTTCTTT,CAWDGTAGGTEAFF
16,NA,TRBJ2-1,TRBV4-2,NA,TGTGCCAGCAGCCAAGACGACACGAGCTCCTACAATGAGCAGTTCTTC,CASSQDDTSSYNEQFF
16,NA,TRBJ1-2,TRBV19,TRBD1,TGTGCCAGTAGTACACGGGACAGGGGGTTTAACTATGGCTACACCTTC,CASSTRDRGFNYGYTF
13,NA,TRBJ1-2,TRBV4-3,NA,TGCGCCAGCAGCCAAGACAGGGTTGGAGGCTACACCTTC,CASSQDRVGGYTF
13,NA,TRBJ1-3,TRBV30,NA,TGTGCCTCCTCCGACAGCTCTGGAAACACCATATATTTT,CASSDSSGNTIYF
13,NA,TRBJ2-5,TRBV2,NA,TGTGCCAGCACGGAACAGGGCCCCGAGACCCAGTACTTC,CASTEQGPETQYF
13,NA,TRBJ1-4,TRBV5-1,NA,TGCGCCAGCAGCCCCCAAGGACACGAAAAACTGTTTTTT,CASSPQGHEKLFF
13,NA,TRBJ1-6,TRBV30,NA,TGTGCCTGGAGTGTATCGTTATCTTCACCCCTCCACTTT,CAWSVSLSSPLHF